The T cell receptor (beta chain) described here comes from a study of siplizumab effects on memory and regulatory T cells. Germline CDR1 is MDHEN and CDR2 is SYDVKM. The CDR3 totals 20 residues. V lost 7 bases, J lost 0 bases, and 28 bases lay in between. Overall study results and limits: The apparent diversity of naive T cells exceeded that of memory cells, and naive T cells seemed to make a major contribution to the alloresponse.

Notes on this clone: The antigen is undetermined.

The study assayed approximately 100,000 TCR templates per sample. TCRdb keeps only in-frame clones here, not all; method: immunoSEQ multiplex PCR. The sample includes over 70,000 clones, around 93% of them seen just once. This clonotype was obtained from a human donor in good health. Input material: CD8+ T cells sorted from blood. The rearrangement joins TRBV28 to TRBJ1-5, with D maybe TRBD1 (5 bases). CDR3 region: CASTEQAGPGKVYSNQPQHF. The CDR3 region has the DNA TGTGCCAGCACCGAACAGGCGGGCCCGGGGAAGGTTTATAGCAATCAGCCCCAGCATTTT.